This T cell receptor (beta chain) was captured by sequencing in a study of cytomegalovirus exposure and HLA in healthy donors. Study-wide findings and caveats: The study listed roughly 160 cytomegalovirus-associated TCR beta chains. Within the approximately 130 validation repertoires, first-cohort TCR clusters tended to co-occur, according to a later analysis. Both high specificity and high sensitivity reportedly marked the classifier's diagnosis of cytomegalovirus status.

Points on this clone: Its cognate antigen is unknown.

The roughly 120-subject validation cohort, separate from the roughly 670-subject first cohort, included the donors. Assay: immunoSEQ multiplex PCR; the TCRdb copy retains only in-frame clones and omits some. The data contain 250,000 to 350,000 clones, about nine tenths of them singletons. Trimming stripped 1 base from V and 1 base from J, with 7 bases between. Germline V gene lookup returns CDR1 SGHDN and CDR2 FVKESK. The CDR3 is 15 amino acids. The source is a woman in her 30s in good health and CMV-seropositive. V and J are TRBV14 and TRBJ2-2; D tentatively reads TRBD1 or TRBD2 (5 bases each). The sample taken for sequencing was PBMCs. CDR3 in amino acids: CASSQVGENTGELFF. The CDR3 bases are TGTGCCAGCAGCCAAGTGGGGGAGAACACCGGGGAGCTGTTTTTT.